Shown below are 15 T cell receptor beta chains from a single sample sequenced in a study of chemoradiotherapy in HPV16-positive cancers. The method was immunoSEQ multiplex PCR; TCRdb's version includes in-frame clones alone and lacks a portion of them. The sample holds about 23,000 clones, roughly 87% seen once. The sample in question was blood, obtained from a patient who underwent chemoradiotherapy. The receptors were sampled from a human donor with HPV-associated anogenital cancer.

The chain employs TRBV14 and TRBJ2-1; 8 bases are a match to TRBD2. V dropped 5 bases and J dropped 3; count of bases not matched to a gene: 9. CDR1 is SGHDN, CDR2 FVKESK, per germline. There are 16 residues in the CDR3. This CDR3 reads CASSLPAGLVYNEQFF. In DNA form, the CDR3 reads TGTGCCAGCAGCTTACCAGCGGGACTAGTCTACAATGAGCAGTTCTTC.

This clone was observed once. Here the CDR3 reads CAWSGGSNQPQHF. The DNA of the CDR3 is TGTGCCTGGAGCGGCGGTAGCAATCAGCCCCAGCATTTT. The chain links TRBV30 to TRBJ1-5, with no clear D. The CDR3 runs to 13 residues. CDR1 is GTSNPN and CDR2 is SVGIG in the germline V gene (reference sequence). The V end was cut by 3 bases, the J end by 0 bases, with 6 bases between.

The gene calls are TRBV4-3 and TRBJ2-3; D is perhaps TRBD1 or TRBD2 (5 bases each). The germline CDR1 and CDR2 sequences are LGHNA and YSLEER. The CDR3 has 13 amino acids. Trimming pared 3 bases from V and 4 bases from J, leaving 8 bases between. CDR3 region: CASSQRGADTQYF. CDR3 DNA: TGCGCCAGCAGCCAGAGAGGGGCAGATACGCAGTATTTT.

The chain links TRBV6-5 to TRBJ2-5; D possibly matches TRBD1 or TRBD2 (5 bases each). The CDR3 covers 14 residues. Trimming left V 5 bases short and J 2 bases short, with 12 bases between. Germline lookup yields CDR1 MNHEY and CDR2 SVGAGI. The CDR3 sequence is CASSLGTGQETQYF. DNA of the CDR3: TGTGCCAGCAGTCTAGGGACCGGACAAGAGACCCAGTACTTC.

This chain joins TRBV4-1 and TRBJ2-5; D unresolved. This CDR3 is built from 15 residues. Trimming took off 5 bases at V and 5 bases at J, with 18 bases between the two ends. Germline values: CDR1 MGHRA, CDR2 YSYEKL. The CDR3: CASSDTPGLAETQYF. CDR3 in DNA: TGCGCCAGCAGCGACACACCCGGTCTGGCGGAGACCCAGTACTTC.

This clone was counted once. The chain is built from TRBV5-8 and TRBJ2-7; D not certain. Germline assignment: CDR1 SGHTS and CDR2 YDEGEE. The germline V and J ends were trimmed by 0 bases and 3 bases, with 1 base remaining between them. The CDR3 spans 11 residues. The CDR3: CASSLGYEQYF. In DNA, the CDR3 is TGTGCCAGCAGCTTGGGCTACGAGCAGTACTTC.

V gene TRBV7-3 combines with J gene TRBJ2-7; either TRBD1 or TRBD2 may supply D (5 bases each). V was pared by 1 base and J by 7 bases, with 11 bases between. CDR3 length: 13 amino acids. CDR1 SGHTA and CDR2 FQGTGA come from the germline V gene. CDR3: CASSLNAGREQYF. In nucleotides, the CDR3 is TGTGCCAGCAGCTTAAATGCAGGGAGAGAGCAGTACTTC.

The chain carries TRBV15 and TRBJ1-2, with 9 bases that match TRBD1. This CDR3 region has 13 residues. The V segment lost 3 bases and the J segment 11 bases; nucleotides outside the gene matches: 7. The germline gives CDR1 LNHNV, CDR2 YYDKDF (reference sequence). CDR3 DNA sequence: TGTGCCACCAGCAGGGGTTTACAGGGGGCTTACACCTTC. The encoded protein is CATSRGLQGAYTF.

The CDR3 here is CASSILPGELFF. Here the CDR3 DNA reads TGTGCCAGTAGTATCCTTCCCGGGGAGCTGTTTTTT. This rearrangement joins TRBV19 to TRBJ2-2, with D unclear. Looked up from germline, CDR1 is LNHDA and CDR2 is SQIVND (reference sequence). The CDR3 sequence is 12 residues long. Trimming pared 3 bases from V and 6 bases from J, leaving 5 bases between. Looking up the rest from reference TRBV19 and TRBJ2-2 gives the full variable domain: DGGITQSPKYLFRKEGQNVTLSCEQNLNHDAMYWYRQDPGQGLRLIYYSQIVNDFQKGDIAEGYSVSREKKESFPLTVTSAQKNPTAFYLCASSILPGELFFGEGSRLTVL.

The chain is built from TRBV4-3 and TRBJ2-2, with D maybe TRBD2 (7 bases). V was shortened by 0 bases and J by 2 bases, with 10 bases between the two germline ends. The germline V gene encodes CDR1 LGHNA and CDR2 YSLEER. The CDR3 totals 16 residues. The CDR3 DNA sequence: TGCGCCAGCAGCCAAGAGCGGGGGCGAAACACCGGGGAGCTGTTTTTT. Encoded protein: CASSQERGRNTGELFF.

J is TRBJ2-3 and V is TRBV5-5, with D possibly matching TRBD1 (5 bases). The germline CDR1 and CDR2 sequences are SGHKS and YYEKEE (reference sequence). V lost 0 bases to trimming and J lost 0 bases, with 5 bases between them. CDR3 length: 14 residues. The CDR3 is CASSLDRSTDTQYF. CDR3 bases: TGTGCCAGCAGCTTGGACAGGAGCACAGATACGCAGTATTTT.

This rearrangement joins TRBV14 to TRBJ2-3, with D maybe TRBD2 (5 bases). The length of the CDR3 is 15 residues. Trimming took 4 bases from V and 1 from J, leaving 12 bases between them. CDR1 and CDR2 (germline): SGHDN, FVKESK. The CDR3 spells CASSLFGRGTDTQYF. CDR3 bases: TGTGCCAGCAGCCTTTTCGGGCGGGGCACAGATACGCAGTATTTT.

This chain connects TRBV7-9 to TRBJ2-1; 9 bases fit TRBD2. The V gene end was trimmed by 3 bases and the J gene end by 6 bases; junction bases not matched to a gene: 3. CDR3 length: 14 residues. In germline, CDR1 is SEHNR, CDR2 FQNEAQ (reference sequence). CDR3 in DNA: TGTGCCAGCAGCTTGAGCGGGGGGTTCAATGAGCAGTTCTTC. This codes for CASSLSGGFNEQFF. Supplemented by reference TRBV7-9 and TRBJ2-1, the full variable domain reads DTGVSQNPRHKITKRGQNVTFRCDPISEHNRLYWYRQTLGQGPEFLTYFQNEAQLEKSRLLSDRFSAERPKGSFSTLEIQRTEQGDSAMYLCASSLSGGFNEQFFGPGTRLTVL.

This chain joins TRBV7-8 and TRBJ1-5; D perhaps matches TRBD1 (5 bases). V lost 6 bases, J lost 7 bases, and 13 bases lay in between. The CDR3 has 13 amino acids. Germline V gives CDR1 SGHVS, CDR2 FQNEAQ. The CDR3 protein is CASSRNGGQPQHF. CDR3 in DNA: TGTGCCAGCAGTCGAAATGGGGGGCAGCCCCAGCATTTT.

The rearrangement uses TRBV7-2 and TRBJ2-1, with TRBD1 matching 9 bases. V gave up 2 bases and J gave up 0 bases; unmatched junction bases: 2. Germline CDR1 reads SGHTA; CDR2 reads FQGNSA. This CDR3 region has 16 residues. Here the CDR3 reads CASSLMTGGSYNEQFF. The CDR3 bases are TGTGCCAGCAGCTTAATGACAGGGGGCTCCTACAATGAGCAGTTCTTC.